The present T cell receptor beta chain was sequenced within a study of breast tumors, draining lymph nodes, adjacent tissues. Breast cancer patients provided tissue from their axillary draining lymph nodes. Regarding this clonotype: Its antigen is unknown. One end of the junction varies from germline; a read error may be responsible.

General study findings and limits: The lymph node origin of tumor T cells was framed as consistent with a hypothesis, not demonstrated. Compared with lymph nodes, tumors were less diverse; compared with nontumor tissue, more.

Each CDR3 protein is one row after TCRdb ran MiXCR on the multiplex PCR reads. The table shows about 180,000 distinct CDR3 sequences, with about 30% occurring only once. CDR3 size: 15 residues. Looked up from germline, CDR1 is DFQATT and CDR2 is SNEGSKA (reference sequence). The sample taken for sequencing was axillary lymph node tissue. The V gene is TRBV20-1, the J gene TRBJ2-7; unclear D gene. The TCR comes from a female donor with breast cancer. Some clones in this sample may be carry-over from other donors' samples. This chain's CDR3 is CSARLAGGQEYEQYF. As DNA, the CDR3 is TGCAGCGCTAGATTAGCAGGTGGGCAGGAGTACGAGCAGTACTTC.